This T cell receptor (beta chain) is drawn from a study of blood T cells in healthy people across ages. Each sample used at least 6 million PBMCs. Per sample, at least 5.5 micrograms of total RNA were extracted. Trimming at V came to 6 bases and at J to 3 bases, leaving 8 bases not matched to a gene. The CDR3 sequence is 15 residues long. The germline CDR1 and CDR2 sequences are MNHEY and SVGEGT. A J-beta primer mix and a sample-barcoded 5' primer were used in a second PCR of about 7 to 12 cycles. MiXCR was run by TCRdb on the 5' RACE reads, yielding one entry per CDR3 protein. The sample consists of about 780,000 distinct CDR3 sequences, about 45% of them appearing once. This clonotype was recorded many times.

This TCR was sampled from a man at least 80 years old in good health. The sample was blood. The chain combines TRBV6-2 or TRBV6-3 with TRBJ2-7, with TRBD2 identical over 10 bases. CDR3 DNA: TGTGCCAGCAGCGATACTAGCGGGGACAACTACGAGCAGTACTTC. Translating gives CASSDTSGDNYEQYF.